Listed here are 29 T cell receptor beta chains from one sample, sequenced in a study of blood T cell repertoires in COVID-19. Some clones are missing from TCRdb's copy, which holds only in-frame ones; the method was immunoSEQ multiplex PCR. The data show tens of thousands of clones, about 80% seen once. Sequenced input: peripheral blood. These receptor sequences come from an elderly woman with acute or convalescent COVID-19.

The J gene is TRBJ1-4, the V gene TRBV6-5; TRBD1 matches at 8 bases. The CDR3 length is 15 residues. Germline CDR1 and CDR2: MNHEY and SVGAGI. V shed 2 bases, J shed 8 bases, and the junction held 7 bases outside the gene matches. The CDR3 DNA is TGTGCCAGCAGTTACAGGACAGGGCGGGTGGAAAAACTGTTTTTT. It specifies CASSYRTGRVEKLFF.

CDR3 sequence: CASSAQGGDNEQFF. CDR3 nucleotide sequence: TGCGCCAGCAGCGCTCAGGGTGGGGACAATGAGCAGTTCTTC. The chain combines TRBV5-1 with TRBJ2-1; TRBD1 is a possible D gene (5 bases). The CDR3 length is 14 residues. With 4 bases removed from V and 5 bases from J, the gap between germline ends came to 13 bases. The V gene's germline CDR1 is SGHRS and CDR2 YFSETQ.

The V and J genes are TRBV6-6 and TRBJ2-5; D is possibly TRBD2 (6 bases). The length of the CDR3 is 11 residues. Germline CDR1 is MNHNY and CDR2 is SVGAGI (reference sequence). V dropped 10 bases and J dropped 7 bases, with 13 bases sitting between them. The CDR3 here is CATLGSGTQYF. CDR3 coding DNA: TGTGCCACCTTGGGTAGCGGGACCCAGTACTTC.

CDR3 residues: CASSLRGETQYF. In DNA, the CDR3 is TGTGCCAGCAGCTTACGGGGAGAGACCCAGTACTTC. The rearrangement links TRBV7-8 to TRBJ2-5; possibly TRBD2 for D (5 bases). Germline V gene sequence: CDR1 SGHVS, CDR2 FQNEAQ. Deletions cut 2 bases from V and 4 bases from J, with 5 bases between. The CDR3 totals 12 residues.

The V and J genes are TRBV15 and TRBJ2-1; TRBD2 matches at 10 bases. The germline gives CDR1 LNHNV, CDR2 YYDKDF (reference sequence). The CDR3 length is 15 residues. V shed 0 bases, J shed 6 bases, and the junction held 2 bases outside the gene matches. The CDR3 region is CATSRDLAGGNEQFF. CDR3 coding DNA: TGTGCCACCAGCAGAGATTTAGCGGGGGGCAATGAGCAGTTCTTC.

This chain links TRBV7-8 with TRBJ2-5, with D maybe TRBD1 (6 bases). With 5 bases removed from V and 0 bases from J, the gap between germline ends came to 7 bases. There are 13 residues in the CDR3. Germline V CDR1 and CDR2: SGHVS, FQNEAQ. CDR3 in DNA: TGTGCCAGCAGCCGGGACAACCAAGAGACCCAGTACTTC. Its protein is CASSRDNQETQYF.

The rearrangement uses TRBV3-1 (or the pseudogene TRBV3-2) and TRBJ2-5, with 11 nucleotides matching TRBD1. V dropped 4 bases and J dropped 5; count of bases not matched to a gene: 9. Germline assignment: CDR1 LGHDT and CDR2 YNNKEL (reference sequence). The CDR3 is 16 amino acids. This CDR3 reads CASSRRTGGTSETQYF. CDR3 bases: TGTGCCAGCAGCCGAAGGACAGGGGGCACCTCGGAGACCCAGTACTTC.

This rearrangement joins TRBV29-1 to TRBJ2-3, with 11 bases matching TRBD2. The CDR3 extends over 14 amino acids. The V and J ends lost 3 bases and 7 bases, in that order; junction bases with no gene match: 6. Germline CDR1 reads SQVTM; CDR2 reads ANQGSEA. CDR3 sequence (DNA): TGCAGCGTTGAGAGGGGACTAGCGGTTTATACGCAGTATTTT. Its translation is CSVERGLAVYTQYF.

The chain uses TRBV7-3 and TRBJ1-1, with D unclear. The CDR3 spans 13 residues. Between the trimmed V and J ends, which lost 5 bases and 0 bases, there was a span of 7 bases. CDR1 is SGHTA, CDR2 FQGTGA, per germline. In nucleotides, the CDR3 is TGTGCCAGCAGCCTCACAGTGAACACTGAAGCTTTCTTT. The encoded protein is CASSLTVNTEAFF.

The chain uses TRBV28 and TRBJ1-2; D call uncertain. V was clipped by 4 bases and J by 8 bases, with 14 bases between them. Germline V gives CDR1 MDHEN, CDR2 SYDVKM. This CDR3 is built from 13 residues. The CDR3 protein is CASSSPGYGGYTF. DNA of the CDR3: TGTGCCAGCAGTTCCCCGGGTTATGGAGGCTACACCTTC.

V is TRBV7-8 and J is TRBJ2-4; TRBD1 might be the D (6 bases). CDR1 and CDR2 from the germline V gene are SGHVS and FQNEAQ. V was trimmed by 2 bases and J by 0 bases, leaving 11 bases between them. This CDR3 comprises 16 residues. This CDR3 reads CASSLRTDSAKNIQYF. CDR3 DNA sequence: TGTGCCAGCAGCTTAAGGACAGATTCAGCCAAAAACATTCAGTACTTC.

This clone came up once. The gene calls are TRBV3-1 (or the pseudogene TRBV3-2) and TRBJ2-3; no reliable D call. V was cut by 3 bases and J by 3 bases, with 4 bases left in between. Germline V gene sequence: CDR1 LGHDT, CDR2 YNNKEL (reference sequence). The CDR3 length is 12 residues. The CDR3 reads CASSHSTDTQYF. In DNA form, the CDR3 reads TGTGCCAGCAGCCATTCAACAGATACGCAGTATTTT.

The chain carries TRBV27 and TRBJ2-3, with D possibly TRBD2 on 6 matching bases. Germline-derived CDR1 and CDR2 are MNHEY and SMNVEV (reference sequence). With 5 bases removed from V and 1 base from J, the gap between germline ends came to 13 bases. This CDR3 has 15 residues. CDR3: CASSRDSSRTDTQYF. The DNA of the CDR3 is TGTGCCAGCAGTCGGGACTCCAGCCGCACAGATACGCAGTATTTT.

This clone was seen once. V gene TRBV7-9 combines with J gene TRBJ1-2; 10 bases match TRBD1. Germline V gives CDR1 SEHNR, CDR2 FQNEAQ (reference sequence). V lost 2 bases to trimming and J lost 7 bases; unmatched junction nucleotides: 4. The CDR3 is 14 amino acids. The DNA of the CDR3 is TGTGCCAGCAGCTTACCGGGGACAGGGGTTGGCTACACCTTC. Its translation: CASSLPGTGVGYTF.

V usage is TRBV11-2 and J usage is TRBJ2-5; D gene unclear. V was clipped by 5 bases and J by 5 bases, with 18 bases between them. Looked up from germline, CDR1 is SGHAT and CDR2 is FQNNGV. The CDR3 sequence is 15 residues long. The CDR3 DNA is TGTGCCAGCAGCCAGTCCTTTGGTGGAGTGGAGACCCAGTACTTC. Its translation is CASSQSFGGVETQYF.

This clone was seen just once. The chain couples TRBV7-6 to TRBJ2-1, with D possibly TRBD2 on 6 matching bases. V gave up 5 bases and J gave up 7 bases, with 12 bases separating them. Germline CDR1 SGHVS, CDR2 FNYEAQ. This CDR3 spans 13 amino acids. The CDR3 sequence is CASSTLSGNEQFF. The CDR3 DNA is TGTGCCAGCAGCACCCTTAGCGGAAATGAGCAGTTCTTC.

The chain joins TRBV12-5 to TRBJ2-5; 7 positions agree with TRBD1. Losses at the gene ends were 6 bases for V and 4 bases for J; bases not matched to a gene: 8. The germline V gene encodes CDR1 LGHNT and CDR2 FRNRAP. This CDR3 is 14 amino acids long. The CDR3, as DNA: TGTGCTAGTGGCCCAACAGGGGACAGAGAGACCCAGTACTTC. The encoded protein is CASGPTGDRETQYF.

The CDR3 DNA reads as TGCAGCGTTGAACCGGGGACAGTTGGGGGGCAGTTCTTC. It yields the protein CSVEPGTVGGQFF. The chain combines TRBV29-1 with TRBJ2-1; 7 positions match TRBD1. With V trimmed by 2 bases and J by 12 bases, 10 bases remained unmatched. The CDR3 is made up of 13 amino acids. Germline CDR1 and CDR2: SQVTM and ANQGSEA.

The chain couples TRBV25-1 to TRBJ2-6; 9 bases match TRBD1. Germline values: CDR1 MGHDK, CDR2 SYGVNS. The CDR3 is made up of 16 amino acids. J lost 4 bases, V lost 7 bases, and 8 bases had no gene match. In DNA form, the CDR3 reads TGTGCCAGCATCGGACAGGGGATTACCGGGGCCAACGTCCTGACTTTC. This translates into CASIGQGITGANVLTF.

The V and J genes are TRBV6-1 and TRBJ2-5; 10 bases are shared with TRBD2. The CDR3 contains 17 residues. The trim removed 2 bases at V and 5 bases at J, leaving 11 bases unmatched. In germline, CDR1 is MNHNS, CDR2 SASEGT. The CDR3 region is CASSELAGAPSYETQYF. CDR3 DNA sequence: TGTGCCAGCAGTGAACTAGCGGGGGCCCCCTCCTATGAGACCCAGTACTTC.

This clone showed up just once. J is TRBJ1-1 and V is TRBV6-5; D is perhaps TRBD1 (6 bases). V lost 8 bases to trimming and J lost 1 base, with 17 bases between them. The CDR3 totals 15 residues. The germline CDR1 and CDR2 sequences are MNHEY and SVGAGI. The CDR3 loop is CASASQGHWNTEAFF. In DNA form, the CDR3 reads TGTGCCAGCGCCAGCCAGGGACACTGGAACACTGAAGCTTTCTTT.

For the CDR3, the DNA is TGTGCCAGCAGTCAACAGGGAAACACCGGGGAGCTGTTTTTT. Its protein is CASSQQGNTGELFF. V usage is TRBV7-3 and J usage is TRBJ2-2; D possibly corresponds to TRBD1 (6 bases). CDR3 size: 14 residues. In germline, CDR1 is SGHTA, CDR2 FQGTGA. V lost 6 bases and J 2 bases, leaving 10 bases between the germline ends.

The rearrangement uses TRBV9 and TRBJ1-1, with 11 bases lining up with TRBD1. Germline trimming cut 4 bases from V and 5 bases from J; bases unmatched to any gene: 16. The length of the CDR3 is 18 residues. Germline V lookup: CDR1 SGDLS, CDR2 YYNGEE. CDR3 bases: TGTGCCAGCAGCCCCCCGGACAGGGGGCCCCTCGATTGGACTGAAGCTTTCTTT. Translating it yields CASSPPDRGPLDWTEAFF.

Here the CDR3 DNA reads TGTGCCAGCAAAGAGAACTATGGCTACACCTTC. This sequence encodes CASKENYGYTF. The chain has TRBV2 and TRBJ1-2, with D unclear. This CDR3 has 11 amino acids. Trimming took off 7 bases at V and 2 bases at J, with 5 bases between the two ends. Looked up from germline, CDR1 is SNHLY and CDR2 is FYNNEI.

This rearrangement joins TRBV10-1 to TRBJ2-7; the D is unclear. Germline loops: CDR1 WNHNN, CDR2 SYGVQD (reference sequence). CDR3 length: 14 amino acids. The V end was cut by 5 bases, the J end by 6 bases, with 17 bases between. The CDR3 is CASSLSPSSGEQYF. DNA for the CDR3: TGCGCCAGCAGTTTGTCCCCTTCCTCGGGCGAGCAGTACTTC.

The CDR3, as DNA: TGTGCCAGCAGTTACCTGACAGGGGAGACTGAAGCTTTCTTT. It yields the protein CASSYLTGETEAFF. The chain combines TRBV6-5 with TRBJ1-1; 8 bases map to TRBD1. The CDR3 is 14 residues long. Per germline, CDR1 MNHEY and CDR2 SVGAGI. Losses at the gene ends were 2 bases for V and 5 bases for J; bases not matched to a gene: 4.

This chain links TRBV6-4 with TRBJ2-3, with 7 positions matching TRBD1. CDR1 and CDR2 (germline): MRHNA, SNTAGT. The CDR3 is 14 residues long. The V segment lost 3 bases and the J segment 2 bases; nucleotides outside the gene matches: 2. The CDR3 here is CASSEGGTTDTQYF. The CDR3, as DNA: TGTGCCAGCAGTGAAGGGGGCACCACAGATACGCAGTATTTT.

The chain links TRBV18 to TRBJ2-3, with D possibly being TRBD2 (7 bases). The V gene lost 4 bases and the J gene lost 2 bases, with 19 bases spanning the gap. The CDR3 consists of 17 residues. Germline V gene data show CDR1 as KGHSH and CDR2 as LQKENI. The CDR3 reads CASSLTRGAPLTDTQYF. The CDR3, as DNA: TGTGCCAGCTCACTCACCCGGGGGGCCCCCCTCACAGATACGCAGTATTTT.

This chain connects TRBV11-1 to TRBJ2-1; D may be TRBD2 (7 bases). The CDR3 is 15 amino acids. The V and J ends lost 2 bases and 8 bases respectively, with 16 bases between them. The V gene's germline CDR1 is SGHAT and CDR2 FQDESV (reference sequence). The CDR3 here is CASSLFGGRTDEQFF. The CDR3 DNA follows: TGTGCCAGCAGCTTATTCGGGGGGCGCACTGATGAGCAGTTCTTC.